One sample yielded the 17 T cell receptor beta chains listed below, sequenced in a study of blood T cell repertoires in COVID-19 (dated by TCRdb to between 2020 and 2021). Library method: the immunoSEQ multiplex PCR assay. TCRdb limited this immuneACCESS table to in-frame rearrangements with V and J called. A share of clones is missing; checked studies link under half to unresolved V genes, and the rest is unexplained. The sample table contains under 70,000 clones; only one count was recorded for less than 85% of them. The ten largest account for 18% of the sample. Sequencing was performed on peripheral blood. The receptors shown here come from a man between 60 and 75 years old with acute or convalescent COVID-19.

V usage is TRBV5-6 and J usage is TRBJ2-7, with 13 bases that match TRBD2. CDR3 length: 15 residues. Per germline, CDR1 SGHDT and CDR2 YYEEEE. J lost 5 bases, V lost 4 bases, and 6 bases had no gene match. This CDR3 is CASSGGLAGEHEQYF. For the CDR3, the DNA is TGTGCCAGCAGCGGAGGACTAGCGGGAGAGCACGAGCAGTACTTC.

This rearrangement joins TRBV19 to TRBJ2-7, with 13 nucleotides matching TRBD2. This CDR3 is built from 16 residues. V dropped 5 bases and J dropped 4; count of bases not matched to a gene: 8. CDR1 LNHDA and CDR2 SQIVND come from the germline V gene (reference sequence). For the CDR3, the DNA is TGTGCCAGTAGTGACCCACTAGCGGGAGGGCCTTACGAGCAGTACTTC. Residues: CASSDPLAGGPYEQYF.

This chain joins TRBV11-2 and TRBJ1-2; 11 nucleotides align to TRBD1. V shed 5 bases and J 3 bases; nucleotides not matched to a gene: 8. This CDR3 is 16 amino acids long. The germline CDR1 and CDR2 sequences are SGHAT and FQNNGV. CDR3 sequence: CASSQRDRGGYYGYTF. CDR3 nucleotides: TGTGCCAGCAGCCAGCGGGACAGGGGGGGTTACTATGGCTACACCTTC.

The chain carries TRBV18 and TRBJ1-1; 7 nucleotides align to TRBD1. The ends lost 3 bases at V and 2 bases at J; junction bases unmatched: 6. The CDR3 is 15 residues long. Germline V CDR1 and CDR2: KGHSH, LQKENI. The CDR3 coding sequence is TGTGCCAGCTCACCGCCGACAGGGCTCAACACTGAAGCTTTCTTT. It yields the protein CASSPPTGLNTEAFF.

This clone was counted between two and nine times. The chain couples TRBV6-1 to TRBJ1-5; 7 nucleotides match TRBD1. Per germline, CDR1 MNHNS and CDR2 SASEGT. CDR3 size: 15 residues. The trim removed 2 bases at V and 4 bases at J, leaving 5 bases unmatched. In nucleotides, the CDR3 is TGTGCCAGCAGTGAATGGATCAGGGGGAATCAGCCCCAGCATTTT. This translates into CASSEWIRGNQPQHF.

The rearrangement links TRBV6-5 to TRBJ1-1; unclear D gene. The V gene lost 0 bases and the J gene lost 5 bases, with 10 bases spanning the gap. Germline CDR1 is MNHEY and CDR2 is SVGAGI. This CDR3 has 14 residues. The CDR3 region has the DNA TGTGCCAGCAGTTACTCGACCGGGATTACTGAAGCTTTCTTT. Its translation: CASSYSTGITEAFF.

The V gene is TRBV30, the J gene TRBJ1-2; D perhaps matches TRBD1 (5 bases). Trimming pared 0 bases from V and 6 bases from J, leaving 11 bases between. There are 13 residues in the CDR3. From germline, CDR1 is GTSNPN and CDR2 SVGIG (reference sequence). In nucleotides, the CDR3 is TGTGCCTGGAGTGTAACCAGGGATAATGGCTACACCTTC. Encoded protein: CAWSVTRDNGYTF.

The V gene is TRBV11-2, the J gene TRBJ2-7; 9 bases are shared with TRBD2. The CDR3 consists of 15 residues. Germline V gene lookup returns CDR1 SGHAT and CDR2 FQNNGV. V lost 3 bases and J lost 2; bases outside the gene matches: 5. The CDR3 nucleotides read TGTGCCAGCAGCTTTGGGGCTAGCGGGACCTACGAGCAGTACTTC. It translates to CASSFGASGTYEQYF. The full variable domain, in which reference TRBV11-2 and TRBJ2-7 provide the parts outside the CDR3, is EAGVAQSPRYKIIEKRQSVAFWCNPISGHATLYWYQQILGQGPKLLIQFQNNGVVDDSQLPKDRFSAERLKGVDSTLKIQPAKLEDSAVYLCASSFGASGTYEQYFGPGTRLTVT.

J is TRBJ2-1 and V is TRBV19, with TRBD2 identical over 12 bases. Germline-derived CDR1 and CDR2 are LNHDA and SQIVND (reference sequence). V gave up 5 bases and J gave up 7 bases; unmatched junction bases: 3. The CDR3 is 14 amino acids. The CDR3 reads CASSAGLAGNEQFF. In DNA form, the CDR3 reads TGTGCCAGTAGTGCTGGACTAGCGGGGAATGAGCAGTTCTTC.

The chain combines TRBV5-1 with TRBJ2-7; 8 bases are shared with TRBD1. V trimming: 7 bases; J trimming: 6 bases; junction bases outside the gene matches: 21. Germline loops: CDR1 SGHRS, CDR2 YFSETQ. The CDR3 covers 17 residues. The CDR3 DNA follows: TGCGCCAGCCCGAACACCACTCGAGGACAGGGTTTTTGCGAGCAGTACTTC. This translates into CASPNTTRGQGFCEQYF. The full variable domain, with the rest looked up from reference TRBV5-1 and TRBJ2-7, is KAGVTQTPRYLIKTRGQQVTLSCSPISGHRSVSWYQQTPGQGLQFLFEYFSETQRNKGNFPGRFSGRQFSNSRSEMNVSTLELGDSALYLCASPNTTRGQGFCEQYFGPGTRLTVT.

This clone has more than one count but fewer than ten. The chain carries TRBV5-4 and TRBJ2-7; maybe TRBD1 (6 bases). The CDR3 length is 14 residues. V lost 4 bases, J lost 0 bases, and 11 bases lay in between. Germline V CDR1 and CDR2: SGHNT, YYREEE (reference sequence). The DNA for the CDR3 is TGTGCCAGCAGCCTGGGGGCGGGCTCCTACGAGCAGTACTTC. Its translation is CASSLGAGSYEQYF.

The chain carries TRBV3-1 (or the pseudogene TRBV3-2) and TRBJ2-1; 8 positions agree with TRBD1. The germline V gene has CDR1 LGHDT and CDR2 YNNKEL (reference sequence). V lost 5 bases to trimming and J lost 6 bases; unmatched junction nucleotides: 3. CDR3 length: 13 residues. The CDR3 DNA reads TGTGCCAGCAGCTTTACAGGGGGCAATGAGCAGTTCTTC. Its protein is CASSFTGGNEQFF.

This sequence joins TRBV5-6 and TRBJ1-2, with 9 bases identical to TRBD1. Losses at the gene ends were 3 bases for V and 4 bases for J; bases not matched to a gene: 10. There are 16 residues in the CDR3. Germline CDR1 reads SGHDT; CDR2 reads YYEEEE. Here the CDR3 DNA reads TGTGCCAGCAGCTCCCGGGACAGGGTGCCGGGCTATGGCTACACCTTC. It encodes CASSSRDRVPGYGYTF.

The chain uses TRBV19 and TRBJ1-2; the match to TRBD1 covers 7 bases. Germline lookup yields CDR1 LNHDA and CDR2 SQIVND (reference sequence). The CDR3 runs to 13 residues. V lost 5 bases to trimming and J lost 8 bases; unmatched junction nucleotides: 8. In DNA, the CDR3 is TGTGCCAGTAGTTCCAGGGGGAGAGAGGGCTACACCTTC. It yields the protein CASSSRGREGYTF.

V is TRBV20-1 and J is TRBJ2-3; the match to TRBD1 covers 8 bases. The CDR3 length is 13 residues. The V gene end was trimmed by 3 bases and the J gene end by 10 bases; junction bases not matched to a gene: 9. Germline V lookup: CDR1 DFQATT, CDR2 SNEGSKA (reference sequence). DNA for the CDR3: TGCAGTGCTAGTCTCGGGACAGGTCGGGCGCAGTATTTT. This gives the protein CSASLGTGRAQYF.

The genes are TRBV9 and TRBJ1-6, with 7 nucleotides matching TRBD1. CDR1 and CDR2 from the germline V gene are SGDLS and YYNGEE. The CDR3 consists of 15 residues. V shed 4 bases and J 3 bases; nucleotides not matched to a gene: 4. CDR3 amino acids: CASSPAGGYNSPLHF. The CDR3 DNA reads as TGTGCCAGCAGCCCGGCAGGGGGCTATAATTCACCCCTCCACTTT.

The V gene is TRBV5-4, the J gene TRBJ2-6, with 8 bases identical to TRBD1. Germline CDR1 and CDR2: SGHNT and YYREEE (reference sequence). CDR3 length equals 16 residues. V shed 2 bases and J 1 base; nucleotides not matched to a gene: 2. CDR3 nucleotides: TGTGCCAGCAGCTTTCAGGGGGCGTCTGGGGCCAACGTCCTGACTTTC. It yields the protein CASSFQGASGANVLTF.